This T cell receptor (beta chain) was recovered during a study of beta chain features in type 1 diabetes. Turning to the study itself: In all, some 100,000,000 sorted cells from all samples were analyzed.

As concerns this clone: Its antigen is currently unknown.

Germline CDR1 is KGHSH and CDR2 is LQKENI. There are 17 residues in the CDR3. V shed 6 bases and J shed 0 bases, with 15 bases lying between them. The whole isolated RNA underwent reverse transcription, so sequencing captured expressed TCRB transcripts. Only in-frame clones appear in the TCRdb table, and some are missing; sequencing was by immunoSEQ multiplex PCR. The sample carries fewer than 900,000 clones, about a sixth recorded once. Study results and limitations: For patients and controls alike, PCR might favor shorter templates to the same degree.

CD4+ naive, central memory, regulatory and stem cell-like memory subsets were isolated by sorting on CD45RO/CCR7/CD25/CD127/CD95/CD27. Populations isolated by sorting all had purity greater than 98%. The specimen was naive CD4+ T cells from blood. This rearrangement joins TRBV18 to TRBJ2-6; the D is unclear. The origin of this receptor is a woman aged 18 to 35 in good health. The CDR3 DNA follows: TGTGCCAGCTCTCAATCCCCCGGATTCTCTGGGGCCAACGTCCTGACTTTC. As protein: CASSQSPGFSGANVLTF.